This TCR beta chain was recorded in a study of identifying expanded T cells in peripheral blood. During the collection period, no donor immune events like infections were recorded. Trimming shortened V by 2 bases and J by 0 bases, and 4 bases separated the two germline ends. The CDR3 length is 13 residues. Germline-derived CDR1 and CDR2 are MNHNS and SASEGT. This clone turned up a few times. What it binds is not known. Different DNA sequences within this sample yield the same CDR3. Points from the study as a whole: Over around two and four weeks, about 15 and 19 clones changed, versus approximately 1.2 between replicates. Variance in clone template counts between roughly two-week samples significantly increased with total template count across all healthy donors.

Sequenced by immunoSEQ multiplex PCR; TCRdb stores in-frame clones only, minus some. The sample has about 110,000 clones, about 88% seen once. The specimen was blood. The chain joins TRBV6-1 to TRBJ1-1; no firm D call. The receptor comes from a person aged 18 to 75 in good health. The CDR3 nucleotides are TGTGCCAGCAGTGAAATTGTGAACACTGAAGCTTTCTTT. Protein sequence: CASSEIVNTEAFF.